One and the same sample provided the 5 T cell receptor beta chains below, sequenced in a study of OX40 agonist ivuxolimab in advanced cancers. Some clones are missing from TCRdb's copy, which holds only in-frame ones; the method was immunoSEQ multiplex PCR. The data hold about 100,000 clones, with approximately 90% observed a single time. This specimen was CD4+ or CD8+ T cells sorted from blood, taken in a trial of the OX40 agonist ivuxolimab. The receptors were sampled from an adult with an advanced solid tumor such as melanoma, head and neck, liver or kidney cancer.

This clone turned up a few times. This CDR3 is also generated by other DNA sequences in the sample. The gene calls are TRBV10-1 and TRBJ2-2, with TRBD1 matching over 7 bases. Germline CDR1 WNHNN, CDR2 SYGVQD (reference sequence). CDR3 size: 13 residues. J was trimmed by 5 bases and V by 6 bases; bases with no gene match: 3. The CDR3 is CASRPGGTGELFF. The CDR3 nucleotides are TGCGCCAGCAGACCAGGGGGTACCGGGGAGCTGTTTTTT.

The chain links TRBV5-1 to TRBJ1-3; a possible D gene is TRBD1 (5 bases). CDR1 SGHRS and CDR2 YFSETQ come from the germline V gene. This CDR3 has 14 amino acids. V lost 3 bases and J 4 bases, leaving 11 bases between the germline ends. The CDR3 reads CASSSGTGGNTIYF. CDR3 bases: TGCGCCAGCAGCTCGGGGACGGGGGGAAACACCATATATTTT.

V and J are TRBV6-5 and TRBJ2-7; perhaps TRBD1 as D (6 bases). V dropped 5 bases and J dropped 4 bases, with 12 bases sitting between them. The V gene's germline CDR1 is MNHEY and CDR2 SVGAGI. The CDR3 consists of 13 residues. The DNA of the CDR3 is TGTGCCAGCAGTAAGGGACACTTATACGAGCAGTACTTC. Amino acids: CASSKGHLYEQYF.

V usage is TRBV2 and J usage is TRBJ2-5; no reliable D call. The ends were cut back, 0 bases at V and 5 bases at J, with 4 bases in the middle. The CDR3 is 12 amino acids. CDR1 is SNHLY, CDR2 FYNNEI, per germline. CDR3 nucleotide sequence: TGTGCCAGCAGTGAAGCTGCGGAGACCCAGTACTTC. It codes for CASSEAAETQYF. Complete variable domain (other parts from reference TRBV2 and TRBJ2-5): EPEVTQTPSHQVTQMGQEVILRCVPISNHLYFYWYRQILGQKVEFLVSFYNNEISEKSEIFDDQFSVERPDGSNFTLKIRSTKLEDSAMYFCASSEAAETQYFGPGTRLLVL.

The gene calls are TRBV6-1 and TRBJ2-5; the D is unclear. The J call is doubtful: the DNA matches TRBJ2-7 better. Germline V lookup: CDR1 MNHNS, CDR2 SASEGT. The CDR3 is made up of 15 amino acids. As DNA, the CDR3 is TGTGCCAGCAGCGAACGGGCCGGAACGACCTACGAGCAGTACTTC. It encodes CASSERAGTTYEQYF.